This T cell receptor (beta chain) was recorded in a study of blood T cells in healthy people across ages (dated by TCRdb to between 2015 and 2016). Broadly, across the study: In model experiments, roughly one uniquely barcoded TCR beta cDNA molecule per two T cells was captured by template switching. For two donors (one aged 18 to 30 and one aged 80 or older), the study analyzed two additional independent replicas of 1 million unique cDNA reads from the same blood draw. Four age groups were formed from the donors: young (average about 15 years), middle-aged (approximately 39), aged (under 70) and long-lived (around 80). To track age-related changes in TCR beta repertoire diversity, the study relied on deep sequencing normalized with unique cDNA molecular identifiers. Summary of the overall study and its limitations: The percentage of naive T cells measured by flow cytometry correlated strongly with observed TCR beta diversity. As age increased, observed TCR beta diversity per million T cells dropped in a roughly linear way, and a significant reduction was already evident by age 40. Because the CMV infection status of the donors was unknown, age-related changes in expanded clonotypes may potentially have been confounded. Compared with the aged group, more naive CD4+ T cells, fewer expanded clones and increased TCR diversity were shown by the long-lived group, suggesting age selection. Conclusive comparison of naive and antigen-experienced compartments was prevented by the profiling of bulk unsorted PBMCs. Estimates of total diversity from one million sequenced T cells were regarded as lower bounds and underestimates.

This clonotype appeared a few times. Its binding antigen is unknown. A read error may account for a junction end that differs from germline. Receptor amplification or capture employed 5' RACE. The sequencer listed for this sample is Illumina HiSeq 2500. A second PCR of about 7 to 12 cycles was run with a J-beta primer mix and a sample-barcoded 5' primer. Each TCR beta cDNA molecule received a unique molecular identifier from a template-switch 5' adaptor carrying 12 random nucleotides. At least 2.5 million CDR3-containing paired-end reads were obtained from each sample. First-strand cDNA was synthesized from all RNA with the Mint cDNA synthesis kit, primed by a TRBC-specific oligonucleotide. All cDNA was treated with uracil-DNA glycosylase and then went through a first 18-cycle PCR with the universal primers M1SS and BC2_uni_R. Per the original workflow: Normalization of each sample was performed by random selection of 1 million high-quality reads, each carrying a distinct molecular identifier. Reads with shared molecular identifiers were discarded instead of being binned into consensus sequences. CDR3 identification, clonotype clustering and error correction used MiTCR with a Q25 quality threshold and the strictest error-elimination algorithm. A nonparametric unseen species model with Euler transformation was used to estimate a lower bound on total TCR beta diversity. The public reads were reprocessed in TCRdb via fastp at Q25 and MiXCR, keeping in-frame beta chains. Entries that share a CDR3 protein sequence are merged under the most common genes and DNA. V and J calls and clone size were set by TCRdb, not the authors. This sample comprises some 560,000 distinct CDR3 sequences, roughly a quarter of them detected only once. Approximately 3.6% of the sample is in the top ten clones.

Donors were approximately 42 systemically healthy Caucasian individuals from Russia aged 6 to 90 years. Each donor gave about 10 milliliters of peripheral blood, drawn into EDTA-treated Vacutainer tubes. Ficoll-Paque density-gradient centrifugation was used to isolate PBMCs, with at least 6.5 million per sample. Trizol reagent was used to extract total RNA from the PBMCs, yielding at least 5 micrograms per sample. For every donor, flow cytometry on a PBMC aliquot measured the percentage of naive CD45RAhigh/CD27high T cells. Per the germline V gene, KGHSH is the CDR1 and LQKENI is the CDR2. Reading from cysteine to phenylalanine, the CDR3 counts 14 amino acids. Of all the DNA, just the CDR3 is kept, 42 bases in frame from base 1. The same data also went into a second study, on T cells of mothers and their children. Reported in the second study: Nine systemically healthy Caucasian individuals, comprising three mothers and their six children, were included as donors. cDNA synthesis consumed the entire amount of extracted RNA, loaded at approximately 1.6 ug RNA in each 15 ul reaction. In the second PCR, the M1S primer introduced both the sample barcodes and 2-4 random nucleotides. More than 9.5 million TCR beta CDR3 reads were obtained from each mother, and approximately 3 million reads were obtained from each child. TCR recombination output is similarly shaped by thymic selection in related and unrelated pairs, with a minor effect exerted by inherited differences. Related mother-child pairs always showed normalized repertoire overlap that was slightly higher than in unrelated mother-child pairs, though the difference was never significant. No persistent microchimeric T cell clones were found, with a detection sensitivity of 85 to 100 clones per million clonotypes. Deep NGS was used in the study to compare the TCR beta repertoires of mothers and children and to look for features that separate related mother-child pairs from unrelated individuals. Mothers averaged about 37 +/- 4 years of age and children averaged about 10 +/- 4 years. After adapter ligation with NEBNext reagents, the libraries were sequenced on Illumina HiSeq 2000 with 100+100 nt paired-end reads. To prevent cross-contamination, the mother and child libraries were prepared one month apart and sequenced in separate runs. Each donor had between about 450,000 and 2,100,000 distinct TCR beta clonotypes identified. Naive TCR beta clonotypes were estimated from low-frequency clonotypes matched to each donor's FACS-determined naive share, without sorting.

Recombination linked TRBV18 to TRBJ2-7; TRBD2 fits 10 bases in the junction. The sample taken for sequencing was blood. The clonotype originates from a boy younger than 10 in good health. The nucleotide sequence reads as follows: TGTGCCAGCTCCCCGGGACTAGCGTACAATGAGCAGTCCTTC. It translates to CASSPGLAYNEQSF.